This paragraph covers one T cell receptor beta chain sequence. Clones were sequenced by immunoSEQ multiplex PCR, and TCRdb holds only the in-frame ones, with some missing. Altogether tens of thousands of clones are present, around nine tenths being singletons, with the ten largest covering roughly 5.5%. This sample was taken from a study of control samples from healthy donors and cancer patients. CDR3 length equals 16 residues. The V end lost 4 bases, the J end lost 5 bases, and 22 bases lay between the germline ends. Germline V gene sequence: CDR1 SGHTS, CDR2 YDEGEE. The sample taken for sequencing was PBMCs. The chain recombines TRBV5-8 with TRBJ2-7; D is perhaps TRBD1 (6 bases). The sequence derives from a man aged 60 to 75 with colorectal cancer. CDR3 bases: TGTGCCAGCAGCCCGAAGACAGGCATGAATTACAACGAGCAGTACTTC. Translated: CASSPKTGMNYNEQYF.